This TCR beta chain was found in a study of T cell responses to AZD1222 COVID-19 vaccine (dated by TCRdb to about 2021). With respect to the entire study: AZD1222 recipients whose second dose came at about 4 weeks and those whose second dose came at about 12 weeks were combined into one group, since spike-specific TCR depth and breadth did not differ between the two schedules. TCR sequencing was performed for about 250 trial participants, of whom about 210 were given two doses of AZD1222 and around 25 were given two doses of MenACWY control vaccine. Trial participants were enrolled by age into subgroups of 18-55, 56-69 and 70-plus years, and roughly 150, 30 and 60 TCR-sequenced participants, respectively, were included in these subgroups.

The CDR3 regions of human TCRbeta chains were analyzed by immunosequencing. The study's own analysis went as follows. Repertoire TCRs were matched against a reference library of SARS-CoV-2-specific TCRs generated with the MIRA antigen-specificity platform. Breadth was defined as the fraction of unique TCRs that were SARS-CoV-2-associated. Depth was defined as the fraction of total T cells that were SARS-CoV-2-associated. Each spike-specific TCR was assigned to its reactive spike region and to a CD4 or CD8 class using the MIRA data. Log10-transformed breadth and depth values were compared by one-way ANOVA with Sidak's multiple comparisons tests. Sourced from immuneACCESS, this table was stored by TCRdb with only in-frame sequences that have V and J called. A share of the clones is absent; for the studies checked, an unresolved V gene accounts for under half, and the remainder has no known explanation. D and trimming were read from the DNA, whereas the V and J calls and clone size are those reported in that table. The sample contains 130,000 or so clones, around 92% of them found a single time. Of the sample, about 2.1% falls within the top ten clones.

The paper's findings and limits, for the study overall: CD4 TCRs associated with the vaccine covered the entire spike protein, and the dominant responses were in regions 160-218 and 743-854. Because no day 14 peak-response samples were available, repertoires were characterized only after the peak T cell response. Conclusions about previously exposed vaccinees are limited, since just five or six AZD1222 recipients were seropositive for SARS-CoV-2 at baseline. Participants were mostly white British, with more females than males. The authors suggested clonal diversity may have been underestimated. Reportedly, close to half of the unique spike-specific TCRs recognized epitopes lying outside the regions that are mutated in the B.1.351 and B.1.1.7 variants. In the small 56-69-year group, the increase in depth fell short of significance, most likely because of low power. After two AZD1222 doses, both the breadth and the depth of spike-specific TCRs were significantly higher than at day 0 and than in MenACWY recipients.

This sample's time point label indicates: baseline before first vaccination. Samples from vaccinated people were obtained from the UK trials COV001 and COV002, which included a single-blind randomized controlled phase 2/3 trial of AZD1222 (ChAdOx1 nCoV-19) in healthy adults. For TCRbeta chain sequencing, PBMC samples were collected from trial participants at day 0 and at day 28 after the second dose. Comment on this clone: No cognate antigen has been identified for it. No quality values exist for individual bases; no much larger clone is one base distant.

The germline V gene (reference sequence) specifies MNHEY as CDR1 and SMNVEV as CDR2. From cysteine to phenylalanine, the CDR3 is 11 amino acids long. Just CDR3 DNA is preserved here, 33 bases in frame from base 1. V is clipped by 6 bases and J by 4 bases, and the sequence between their germline boundaries is 6 bases long. This specimen consisted of peripheral blood, obtained on day 0 of AZD1222 vaccination. The receptor was derived from an adult in good health. This chain is built from TRBV27 and TRBJ1-1, with the D gene call left open. The base sequence is TGTGCCAGCAGGGGGTTCACTGAAGCTTTCTTT. Translated, this gives CASRGFTEAFF.